The entry that follows covers one TCR beta chain sequence. The conserved closing phenylalanine or tryptophan is absent in this CDR3, likely reflecting a read error. The data were taken from a study of blood T cell repertoires in COVID-19. Looking at the study overall: Samples taken during acute and convalescent COVID-19 were collected in the United States, Italy and Spain. Sources were T cells, B-cell-depleted T cells, or PBMCs; the material itself was cDNA or gDNA.

The method was immunoSEQ multiplex PCR; TCRdb's version includes in-frame clones alone and lacks a portion of them. The sample has over 80,000 clones; 79% are singletons. This sequence originates from a woman aged 80 or older with active or convalescent COVID-19. The source material was peripheral blood.

The CDR3 DNA follows: TGTGCCAGCCGGGACAGGGGACCTTATGGCTACACCCTC. It is translated as CASRDRGPYGYTL. This chain uses TRBV2 with TRBJ1-2, with 10 bases that match TRBD1. The V gene end was trimmed by 8 bases and the J gene end by 5 bases; junction bases not matched to a gene: 5. The CDR3 runs to 13 residues. Germline lookup yields CDR1 SNHLY and CDR2 FYNNEI.